This passage covers 24 T cell receptor delta chains from one sample sequenced in a study of gamma-delta T cells after stem cell transplantation. TCRdb reprocessed the RT-PCR reads through CATT. The profile shows around 1,300 delta-chain clones, 5.5% of them singletons. The sequenced sample consisted of gamma-delta T cells. These TCRs come from a human donor. It is not recorded whose cells these are; they may come from a transplant donor.

In its sample, this clone is medium-sized. Just one base apart from a much larger clone, this may be a read error. The CDR3 nucleotides are TGTGCCTGTGACACACTTACTGGGGGATTCTACACCGATAAACTCATCTTT. It specifies CACDTLTGGFYTDKLIF. This chain uses TRDV2 with TRDJ1, with 10 positions matching TRDD3. With 1 base clipped from V and 0 bases from J, the junction kept 7 bases outside the gene matches. Germline V gene data show CDR1 as GEAIGNYY and CDR2 as EKD. CDR3 size: 17 residues.

This clone is medium-sized within its sample. The same CDR3 also results from other DNA sequences found in this sample. This rearrangement joins TRDV2 to TRDJ1; 8 bases match TRDD3. Germline V CDR1 and CDR2: GEAIGNYY, EKD. V lost 1 base to trimming and J lost 0 bases; unmatched junction nucleotides: 21. The CDR3 consists of 21 residues. The DNA for the CDR3 is TGTGCCTGTGACACGCTTATGCCGGGGGATATCCAGGATACTGACACCGATAAACTCATCTTT. Amino acid sequence: CACDTLMPGDIQDTDTDKLIF.

The table lists this clone with a few counts. The gene calls are TRDV1 and TRDJ1; TRDD3 aligns across 8 bases. Per the germline V gene, CDR1 is TSWWSYY and CDR2 is QGS. This CDR3 contains 23 residues. With V trimmed by 3 bases and J by 2 bases, 29 bases remained unmatched. The CDR3 nucleotides read TGTGCTCTTGGGGACGACCATTCCTGGGGGACCCTACTTACTATTCATCTGACCGATAAACTCATCTTT. Its protein is CALGDDHSWGTLLTIHLTDKLIF.

With respect to this clone: TCRdb records a much larger clone's protein for this DNA, with a difference at residue 16 that likely arises from a read error; the protein given is the translation of the DNA. J is TRDJ1 and V is TRDV2; 13 bases align to TRDD3. The CDR3 contains 18 residues. Germline lookup yields CDR1 GEAIGNYY and CDR2 EKD. CDR3 protein: CACAPLVLGDTRSDKFIF. CDR3 DNA sequence: TGTGCCTGTGCCCCCCTAGTACTGGGGGATACGCGAAGCGATAAATTCATCTTT.

Note on this clone: A far larger clone is one base from this, pointing to a likely read error. In the same sample, other DNA sequences code for this CDR3. The J gene is TRDJ1, the V gene TRDV1; TRDD3 matches at 11 bases. With 3 bases clipped from V and 0 bases from J, the junction kept 27 bases outside the gene matches. Looked up from germline, CDR1 is TSWWSYY and CDR2 is QGS. CDR3 length: 24 residues. CDR3 DNA sequence: TGTGCTCTTGGGGAGCGCCACCTACCCCAACTACGATGGGGGATACGCTTGTACACCGATAAACTCATCTTT. Translation: CALGERHLPQLRWGIRLYTDKLIF.

This clone was picked up a small number of times. The chain carries TRDV2 and TRDJ3; 8 bases map to TRDD3. The CDR3 consists of 19 residues. CDR1 and CDR2 (germline): GEAIGNYY, EKD. J gave up 1 base and V 1 base, and 8 bases lay outside the gene matches. The CDR3 region is CACDTLGATGSWDTRQMFF. DNA for the CDR3: TGTGCCTGTGACACACTGGGGGCTACGGGATCCTGGGACACCCGACAGATGTTTTTC.

This clone has a handful of counts. This probably arose from a read error, given a far larger clone one base away. The identical CDR3 is also encoded by other nucleotide sequences in the sample. This chain joins TRDV2 and TRDJ2; 9 nucleotides agree with TRDD3. The CDR3 is made up of 18 amino acids. V was clipped by 2 bases and J by 3 bases; unmatched bases: 12. Germline V lookup: CDR1 GEAIGNYY, CDR2 EKD. The CDR3: CACDKMGAGDTVTAQLFF. The DNA of the CDR3 is TGTGCCTGTGACAAGATGGGTGCTGGGGATACGGTGACAGCACAACTCTTCTTT.

This clone has more than one count but fewer than ten. A far larger clone differs by one base, so this is likely a read error. The chain uses TRDV2 and TRDJ1; the D is unclear. The V end was cut by 3 bases, the J end by 4 bases, with 11 bases between. This CDR3 region has 13 residues. Germline V CDR1 and CDR2: GEAIGNYY, EKD. DNA for the CDR3: TGTGCCTGTGACGCCCTTTCCGGCGATAAACTCATCTTT. Its translation: CACDALSGDKLIF.

In the case of this clone: A far larger clone differs by one base, so this is likely a read error. The sample holds other DNA sequences that translate to the same CDR3. The chain combines TRDV2 with TRDJ2, with 9 bases fitting TRDD3. From germline, CDR1 is GEAIGNYY and CDR2 EKD. The CDR3 has 18 residues. CDR3 amino acids: CACDKMGAGDTVTAQLFF. The CDR3, as DNA: TGTGCCTGTGACAAAATGGGTGCTGGGGATACGGTGACGGCACAACTCTTCTTT.

This clone has more than one count but fewer than ten. For this DNA, TCRdb reports the protein of a much larger clone, which diverges at residue 9, most likely from a read error; the protein presented here is translated directly from the DNA. The V gene is TRDV2, the J gene TRDJ1; the D gene is possibly TRDD3 (6 bases). In germline, CDR1 is GEAIGNYY, CDR2 EKD. V lost 0 bases and J lost 0, with 19 bases in between. The CDR3 has 18 amino acids. The CDR3 DNA follows: TGTGCCTGTGACACCGTGGGTCTGGAGGATACCCACACCGATAAACTCATCTTT. As protein: CACDTVGLEDTHTDKLIF.

This chain joins TRDV2 and TRDJ1, with 9 positions matching TRDD3. CDR3 length: 18 residues. Per germline, CDR1 GEAIGNYY and CDR2 EKD. After removal of 0 bases from V and 0 bases from J, the junction contained 10 bases not matched to a gene. The DNA of the CDR3 is TGTGCCTGTGACACCGTGACTGGGGGAAACTGGGACACCGATAAACTCATCTTT. Its translation is CACDTVTGGNWDTDKLIF.

This clone turned up a few times. TCRdb's listed protein matches a much larger clone and diverges from this DNA's translation at residue 13, likely through a read error; the protein shown comes from the DNA. The rearrangement uses TRDV2 and TRDJ2; 9 bases agree with TRDD3. Trimming cost V 2 bases and J 6 bases; bases outside gene matches: 15. CDR1 is GEAIGNYY and CDR2 is EKD in the germline V gene. This CDR3 has 18 residues. The CDR3: CACDKMGAGDTVSAQLFF. The CDR3 nucleotides are TGTGCCTGTGACAAAATGGGTGCTGGGGATACGGTGTCAGCACAACTCTTCTTT.

Of note for this clone: A far bigger clonotype differs at one base, so this is likely a read error. The chain uses TRDV2 and TRDJ1; 11 bases align to TRDD3. The germline V gene has CDR1 GEAIGNYY and CDR2 EKD. The CDR3 sequence is 20 residues long. CDR3 nucleotides: TGTGCCCGTGACACCGTCTCCTACCGTTCTACTGGGGGATATGACGATAAACTCATCTTT. It is translated as CARDTVSYRSTGGYDDKLIF.

In its sample, this clone was seen a few times. TCRdb pairs this DNA with a much larger clone's protein that differs at residue 7, likely a read error; the protein shown was translated from the DNA. V and J are TRDV2 and TRDJ3; 7 bases line up with TRDD3. J was trimmed by 1 base and V by 2 bases; bases with no gene match: 10. CDR1 and CDR2 (germline): GEAIGNYY, EKD. CDR3 length: 19 residues. The CDR3 protein is CACDKLADTGSWDTRQMFF. DNA for the CDR3: TGTGCCTGTGACAAACTGGCGGATACGGGATCCTGGGACACCCGACAGATGTTTTTC.

Comments on this clone: The TCRdb protein comes from a much larger clone and disagrees with this DNA's translation at residue 8, likely due to a read error; the protein given here is derived from the DNA. The J gene is TRDJ1, the V gene TRDV2; D remains ambiguous. V was pared by 0 bases and J by 0 bases, with 19 bases between. The germline V gene encodes CDR1 GEAIGNYY and CDR2 EKD. The CDR3 consists of 18 residues. This CDR3 reads CACDTVTEGESYTDKLIF. The CDR3 coding sequence is TGTGCCTGTGACACCGTGACTGAGGGAGAATCATACACCGATAAACTCATCTTT.

A word on this clone: TCRdb's protein, taken from a much larger clone, differs from this DNA's translation at residue 13, likely owing to a read error; the protein displayed comes from the DNA. V is TRDV2 and J is TRDJ1; TRDD3 aligns across 9 bases. Looked up from germline, CDR1 is GEAIGNYY and CDR2 is EKD. The CDR3 is 15 amino acids. DNA for the CDR3: TGTGCCTGTGACACCTCTGGGGGATCCACCGATAAACCCATCTTT. This codes for CACDTSGGSTDKPIF.

On this clone itself: At one end, the junction sequence differs from germline, possibly due to a read error. In the same sample, other DNA sequences code for this CDR3. The rearrangement links TRDV2 to TRDJ1; 7 bases are shared with TRDD3. Germline values: CDR1 GEAIGNYY, CDR2 EKD. This CDR3 is built from 15 residues. The CDR3 DNA reads TGTGCCTGTGACCGACTGGGGTACGGCACCGATAAACTTATCTTT. This sequence encodes CACDRLGYGTDKLIF.

As for this clone: A far larger clone is one nucleotide away, so this likely arose from a read error. Additional DNA sequences in this sample encode the identical CDR3. The rearrangement joins TRDV1 to TRDJ1; D unclear. There are 12 residues in the CDR3. CDR1 and CDR2 from the germline V gene are TSWWSYY and QGS. CDR3 sequence reads: CALLPLADKLIF. The CDR3 DNA follows: TGTGCTCTGCTCCCTTTAGCCGACAAACTCATCTTT.

The table lists this clone with a few counts. The protein that TCRdb holds for this DNA derives from a much larger clone and differs from the translated DNA at residue 16, which likely indicates a read error; the protein shown here is translated from the DNA. The sample contains more than one DNA sequence encoding this CDR3. The rearrangement uses TRDV2 and TRDJ1, with TRDD3 matching over 8 bases. The CDR3 is 18 residues long. Germline CDR1 reads GEAIGNYY; CDR2 reads EKD. In DNA, the CDR3 is TGTGCCTGTGAACTCCTGTACTGGGGGGCCCTGGACACCGATAAACCCATCTTT. Amino acids: CACELLYWGALDTDKPIF.

This clone was detected a few times. This likely came from a read error, as a far larger clone is one base away. V is TRDV2 and J is TRDJ1; the D is unclear. This CDR3 has 13 amino acids. Germline values: CDR1 GEAIGNYY, CDR2 EKD. In DNA form, the CDR3 reads TGTGCCTGTGGCACCCTTTCCGGCGATAAACTCATCTTT. Translation: CACGTLSGDKLIF.

The chain joins TRDV2 to TRDJ1; 7 nucleotides align to TRDD3. CDR3 length equals 16 residues. Germline CDR1 is GEAIGNYY and CDR2 is EKD. V shed 1 base and J 8 bases; nucleotides not matched to a gene: 15. The CDR3 is CACDTVGTRGGSKLIF. Here the CDR3 DNA reads TGTGCCTGTGACACGGTCGGAACTCGGGGGGGATCCAAACTCATCTTT.

Remarks on this clone: The mismatch at residue 6 between this DNA's translation and the TCRdb protein of a much larger clone likely reflects a read error; the protein shown is translated from the DNA. The chain combines TRDV2 with TRDJ1; 11 bases agree with TRDD3. V lost 0 bases to trimming and J lost 0 bases; unmatched junction nucleotides: 14. Germline V gene data show CDR1 as GEAIGNYY and CDR2 as EKD. The CDR3 consists of 20 residues. The CDR3 loop reads CACDTIVLGDRSDYTDKLIF. Written as DNA, the CDR3 is TGTGCCTGTGACACCATTGTACTGGGGGATAGGAGTGACTACACCGATAAACTCATCTTT.

The V and J genes are TRDV2 and TRDJ3; TRDD3 aligns across 13 bases. J lost 9 bases, V lost 0 bases, and 16 bases had no gene match. The CDR3 loop spans 21 amino acids. Germline CDR1 is GEAIGNYY and CDR2 is EKD. The CDR3 here is CACDTVVLGDTQTPSTRQMFF. The CDR3 nucleotides read TGTGCCTGTGACACCGTTGTACTGGGGGATACGCAGACGCCCTCCACCCGACAGATGTTTTTC.

On this clone: A far larger clone lies a single base away; this is likely a read error. This specimen includes other DNA sequences encoding the same CDR3. The V gene is TRDV2, the J gene TRDJ1, with TRDD3 matching over 7 bases. Germline V gene lookup returns CDR1 GEAIGNYY and CDR2 EKD. This CDR3 has 15 residues. The CDR3 reads CACDRLGYDTDKLIF. Written as DNA, the CDR3 is TGTGCCTGTGACCGACTGGGGTACGACACAGATAAACTCATCTTT.